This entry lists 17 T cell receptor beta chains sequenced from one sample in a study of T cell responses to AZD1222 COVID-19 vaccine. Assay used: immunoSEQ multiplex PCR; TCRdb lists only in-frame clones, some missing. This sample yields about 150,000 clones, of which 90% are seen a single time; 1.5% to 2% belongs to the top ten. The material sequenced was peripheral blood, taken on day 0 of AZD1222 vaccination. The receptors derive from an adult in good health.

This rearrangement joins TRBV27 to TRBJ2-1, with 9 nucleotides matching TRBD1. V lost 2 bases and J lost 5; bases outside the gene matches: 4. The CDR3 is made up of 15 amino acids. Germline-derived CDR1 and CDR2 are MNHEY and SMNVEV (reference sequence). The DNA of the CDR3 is TGTGCCAGCAGTTTACGACAGGGGGTCCACAATGAGCAGTTCTTC. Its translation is CASSLRQGVHNEQFF.

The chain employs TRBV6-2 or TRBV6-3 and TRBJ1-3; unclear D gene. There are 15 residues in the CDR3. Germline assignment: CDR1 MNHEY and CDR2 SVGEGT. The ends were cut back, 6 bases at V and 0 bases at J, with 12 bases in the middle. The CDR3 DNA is TGTGCCAGCAGCCCATCCAGGTACTCTGGAAACACCATATATTTT. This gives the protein CASSPSRYSGNTIYF.

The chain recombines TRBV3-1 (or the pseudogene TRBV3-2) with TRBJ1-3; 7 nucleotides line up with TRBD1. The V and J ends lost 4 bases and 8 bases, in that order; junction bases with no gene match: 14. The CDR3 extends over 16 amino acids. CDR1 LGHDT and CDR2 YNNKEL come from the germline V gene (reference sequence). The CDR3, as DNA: TGTGCCAGCAGCCCCTGGAGCCGGGACAGAAGTCACACCATATATTTT. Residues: CASSPWSRDRSHTIYF.

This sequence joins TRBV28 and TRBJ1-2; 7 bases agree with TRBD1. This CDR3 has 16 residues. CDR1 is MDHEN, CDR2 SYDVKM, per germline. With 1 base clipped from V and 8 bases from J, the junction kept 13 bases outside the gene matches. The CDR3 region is CASSLYNHRGLVGYTF. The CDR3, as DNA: TGTGCCAGCAGTTTATATAACCATAGGGGGCTCGTAGGCTACACCTTC.

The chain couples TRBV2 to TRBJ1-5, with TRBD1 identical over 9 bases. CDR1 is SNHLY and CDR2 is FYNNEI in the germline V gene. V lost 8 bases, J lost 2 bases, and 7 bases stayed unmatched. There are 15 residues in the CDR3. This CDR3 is CASGDRGSGNQPQHF. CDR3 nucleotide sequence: TGTGCCAGCGGAGACAGGGGGTCGGGCAATCAGCCCCAGCATTTT. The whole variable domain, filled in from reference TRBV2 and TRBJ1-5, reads EPEVTQTPSHQVTQMGQEVILRCVPISNHLYFYWYRQILGQKVEFLVSFYNNEISEKSEIFDDQFSVERPDGSNFTLKIRSTKLEDSAMYFCASGDRGSGNQPQHFGDGTRLSIL.

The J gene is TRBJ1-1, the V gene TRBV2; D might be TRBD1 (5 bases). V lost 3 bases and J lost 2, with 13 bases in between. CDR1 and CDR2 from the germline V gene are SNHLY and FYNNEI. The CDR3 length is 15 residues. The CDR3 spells CASSDGPGTNTEAFF. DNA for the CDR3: TGTGCCAGCAGTGATGGGCCGGGGACTAACACTGAAGCTTTCTTT.

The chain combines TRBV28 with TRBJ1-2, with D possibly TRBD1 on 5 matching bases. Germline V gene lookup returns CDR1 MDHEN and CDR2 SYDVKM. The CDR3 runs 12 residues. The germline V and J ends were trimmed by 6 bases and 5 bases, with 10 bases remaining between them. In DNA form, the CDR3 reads TGTGCCAGCAGGGGGGGGGTTTATGGCTACACCTTC. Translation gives CASRGGVYGYTF.

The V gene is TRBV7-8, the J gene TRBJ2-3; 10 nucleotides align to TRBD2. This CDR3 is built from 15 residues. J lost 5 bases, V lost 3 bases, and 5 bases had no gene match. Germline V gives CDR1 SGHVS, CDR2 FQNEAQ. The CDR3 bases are TGTGCCAGCAGCTTCCTAGCGGGAGTTAGAGATACGCAGTATTTT. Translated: CASSFLAGVRDTQYF. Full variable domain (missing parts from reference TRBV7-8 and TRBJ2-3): GAGVSQSPRYKVAKRGQDVALRCDPISGHVSLFWYQQALGQGPEFLTYFQNEAQLDKSGLPSDRFFAERPEGSVSTLKIQRTQQEDSAVYLCASSFLAGVRDTQYFGPGTRLTVL.

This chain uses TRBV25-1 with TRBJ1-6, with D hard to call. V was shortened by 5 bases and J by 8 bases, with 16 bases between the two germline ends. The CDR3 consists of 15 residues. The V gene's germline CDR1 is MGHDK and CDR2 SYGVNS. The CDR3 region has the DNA TGTGCCAGCAGTCCCCTATTGCCCCACGATTCACCCCTCCACTTT. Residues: CASSPLLPHDSPLHF.

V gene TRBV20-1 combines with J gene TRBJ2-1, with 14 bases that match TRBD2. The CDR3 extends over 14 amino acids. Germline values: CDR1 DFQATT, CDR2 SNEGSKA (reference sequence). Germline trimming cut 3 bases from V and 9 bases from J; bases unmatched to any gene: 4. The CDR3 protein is CSASVGTSGSEQFF. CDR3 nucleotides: TGCAGTGCTAGTGTCGGGACTAGCGGGAGTGAGCAGTTCTTC.

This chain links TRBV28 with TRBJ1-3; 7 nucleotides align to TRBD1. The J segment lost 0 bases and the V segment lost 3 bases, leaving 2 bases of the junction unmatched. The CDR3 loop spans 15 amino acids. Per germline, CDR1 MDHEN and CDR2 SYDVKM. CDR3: CASSFGTVSGNTIYF. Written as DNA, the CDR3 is TGTGCCAGCAGTTTCGGGACAGTCTCTGGAAACACCATATATTTT.

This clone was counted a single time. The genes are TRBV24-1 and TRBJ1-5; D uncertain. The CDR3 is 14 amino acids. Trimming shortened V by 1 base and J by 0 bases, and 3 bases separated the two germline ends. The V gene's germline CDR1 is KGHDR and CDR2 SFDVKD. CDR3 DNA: TGTGCCACCAGTGATTTCGGTAGCAATCAGCCCCAGCATTTT. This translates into CATSDFGSNQPQHF.

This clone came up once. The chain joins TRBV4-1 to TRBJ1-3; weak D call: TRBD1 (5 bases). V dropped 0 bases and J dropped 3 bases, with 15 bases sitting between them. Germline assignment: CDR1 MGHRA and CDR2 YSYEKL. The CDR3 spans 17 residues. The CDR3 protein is CASSQDSGGGDGNTIYF. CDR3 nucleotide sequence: TGCGCCAGCAGCCAAGATAGTGGGGGAGGGGATGGAAACACCATATATTTT.

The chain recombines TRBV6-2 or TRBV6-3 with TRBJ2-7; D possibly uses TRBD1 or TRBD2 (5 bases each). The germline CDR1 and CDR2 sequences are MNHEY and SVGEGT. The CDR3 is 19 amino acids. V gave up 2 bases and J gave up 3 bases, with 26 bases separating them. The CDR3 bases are TGTGCCAGCAGTTACCCGAACCCGGGCTCACTAGGGGCGGGCTACGAGCAGTACTTC. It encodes CASSYPNPGSLGAGYEQYF.

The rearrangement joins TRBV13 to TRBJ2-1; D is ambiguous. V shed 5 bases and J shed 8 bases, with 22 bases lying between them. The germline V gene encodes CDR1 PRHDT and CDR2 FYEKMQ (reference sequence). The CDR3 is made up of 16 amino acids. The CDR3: CASSLLLEGVTHEQFF. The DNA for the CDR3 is TGTGCCAGCAGCCTATTGTTGGAAGGAGTAACCCATGAGCAGTTCTTC.

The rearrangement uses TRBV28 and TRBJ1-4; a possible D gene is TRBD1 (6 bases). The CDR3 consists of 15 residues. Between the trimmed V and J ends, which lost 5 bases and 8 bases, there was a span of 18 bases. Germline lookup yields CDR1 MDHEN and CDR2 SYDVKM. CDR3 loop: CASSPVRGLFEKLFF. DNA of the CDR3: TGTGCCAGCAGTCCTGTCAGGGGACTGTTCGAAAAACTGTTTTTT.

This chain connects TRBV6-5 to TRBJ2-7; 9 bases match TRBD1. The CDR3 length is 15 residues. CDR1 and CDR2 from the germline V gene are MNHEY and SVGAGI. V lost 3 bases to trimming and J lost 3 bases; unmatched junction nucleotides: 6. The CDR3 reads CASSYSGTGLYEQYF. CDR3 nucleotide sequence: TGTGCCAGCAGTTATTCCGGGACAGGGCTCTACGAGCAGTACTTC.